A single sample is the source of the 29 T cell receptor beta chains below, sequenced in a study of blood T cell repertoires in COVID-19. Sequencing used immunoSEQ multiplex PCR; TCRdb keeps in-frame clones, though not all of them. The sample carries fewer than 250,000 clones, 70% to 90% recorded once. The specimen sequenced was peripheral blood. The receptors shown here come from a man aged 30 to 45 with acute or convalescent COVID-19.

The genes are TRBV28 and TRBJ1-1, with 9 bases that match TRBD1. From germline, CDR1 is MDHEN and CDR2 SYDVKM. Unmatched junction bases numbered 12, after V lost 6 bases and J lost 4 bases. This CDR3 is built from 16 residues. The CDR3 DNA sequence: TGTGCCAGCAGCCTTGGGACAGGGTATCTGGGCACTGAAGCTTTCTTT. Amino acids: CASSLGTGYLGTEAFF.

In its sample, this clone was seen once. V usage is TRBV5-8 and J usage is TRBJ2-5, with 13 bases aligning to TRBD2. Trimming removed 2 bases from V and 5 bases from J; junction bases left unmatched: 6. The CDR3 has 16 amino acids. Germline CDR1 reads SGHTS; CDR2 reads YDEGEE. The CDR3: CASSFGLAGVLETQYF. CDR3 bases: TGTGCCAGCAGCTTCGGACTAGCGGGGGTTTTGGAGACCCAGTACTTC.

The V gene is TRBV11-2, the J gene TRBJ2-2, with D possibly matching TRBD1 (5 bases). This CDR3 spans 13 amino acids. The V end lost 3 bases, the J end lost 7 bases, and 9 bases lay between the germline ends. The germline gives CDR1 SGHAT, CDR2 FQNNGV. This CDR3 is CASSFVGVGELFF. The CDR3 DNA is TGTGCCAGCAGCTTTGTAGGGGTCGGGGAGCTGTTTTTT. The full variable domain, in which reference TRBV11-2 and TRBJ2-2 provide the parts outside the CDR3, is EAGVAQSPRYKIIEKRQSVAFWCNPISGHATLYWYQQILGQGPKLLIQFQNNGVVDDSQLPKDRFSAERLKGVDSTLKIQPAKLEDSAVYLCASSFVGVGELFFGEGSRLTVL.

This rearrangement joins TRBV18 to TRBJ2-3, with 8 bases matching TRBD1. The J segment lost 2 bases and the V segment lost 3 bases, leaving 4 bases of the junction unmatched. The CDR3 extends over 15 amino acids. Germline V gene sequence: CDR1 KGHSH, CDR2 LQKENI. The CDR3 bases are TGTGCCAGCTCACCCGACAGGGGTCCCACAGATACGCAGTATTTT. This sequence encodes CASSPDRGPTDTQYF. The variable domain in full, with the rest retrieved from reference TRBV18 and TRBJ2-3, is NAGVMQNPRHLVRRRGQEARLRCSPMKGHSHVYWYRQLPEEGLKFMVYLQKENIIDESGMPKERFSAEFPKEGPSILRIQQVVRGDSAAYFCASSPDRGPTDTQYFGPGTRLTVL.

The chain is built from TRBV6-5 and TRBJ2-2; TRBD2 matches 11 bases. V lost 4 bases, J lost 5 bases, and 3 bases stayed unmatched. Germline lookup yields CDR1 MNHEY and CDR2 SVGAGI. The CDR3 runs 15 residues. This CDR3 is CASSSRTSGTGELFF. The DNA for the CDR3 is TGTGCCAGCAGTTCCCGGACTAGCGGGACCGGGGAGCTGTTTTTT.

J is TRBJ1-1 and V is TRBV6-5; the D gene is possibly TRBD1 (5 bases). With 6 bases removed from V and 3 bases from J, the gap between germline ends came to 11 bases. CDR1 is MNHEY, CDR2 SVGAGI, per germline. The length of the CDR3 is 13 residues. CDR3 residues: CASRKGQDTEAFF. CDR3 coding DNA: TGTGCCAGCAGAAAGGGGCAGGACACTGAAGCTTTCTTT.

V is TRBV18 and J is TRBJ2-2; TRBD1 is a possible D gene (6 bases). The CDR3 covers 17 residues. With 1 base removed from V and 1 base from J, the gap between germline ends came to 13 bases. Germline values: CDR1 KGHSH, CDR2 LQKENI. CDR3 sequence reads: CASSPQDRPLNTGELFF. CDR3 nucleotide sequence: TGTGCCAGCTCACCACAGGACAGACCTTTGAACACCGGGGAGCTGTTTTTT.

A word on this clone: At the DNA level, this CDR3 is encoded by other sequences in the same sample as well. This sequence joins TRBV19 and TRBJ2-2; perhaps TRBD1 as D (5 bases). The germline CDR1 and CDR2 sequences are LNHDA and SQIVND (reference sequence). The CDR3 is 15 amino acids. V lost 3 bases to trimming and J lost 1 base, with 9 bases between them. The CDR3 bases are TGTGCCAGTAGTATGGGCAGGGAGAACACCGGGGAGCTGTTTTTT. Its protein is CASSMGRENTGELFF.

The V gene is TRBV18, the J gene TRBJ1-1; D not certain. Between the trimmed V and J ends, which lost 1 base and 8 bases, there was a span of 8 bases. Germline CDR1 is KGHSH and CDR2 is LQKENI. This CDR3 has 12 residues. The CDR3 sequence: CASSPLGEEAFF. As DNA, the CDR3 is TGTGCCAGCTCACCACTTGGAGAAGAAGCTTTCTTT.

V gene TRBV9 combines with J gene TRBJ1-3; no definite D call. Germline V gene lookup returns CDR1 SGDLS and CDR2 YYNGEE. The CDR3 consists of 15 residues. The V and J ends lost 1 base and 0 bases respectively, with 8 bases between them. CDR3 coding DNA: TGTGCCAGCAGCGTATCCGGTAACTCTGGAAACACCATATATTTT. Amino acids: CASSVSGNSGNTIYF. The entire variable domain, with the rest obtained from reference TRBV9 and TRBJ1-3, is as follows: DSGVTQTPKHLITATGQRVTLRCSPRSGDLSVYWYQQSLDQGLQFLIQYYNGEERAKGNILERFSAQQFPDLHSELNLSSLELGDSALYFCASSVSGNSGNTIYFGEGSWLTVV.

Concerning this clone: Its ends do not fully match the called genes, so a read error is possible. This chain uses TRBV5-1 with TRBJ2-5; 12 nucleotides line up with TRBD1. This CDR3 is 15 amino acids long. The germline V gene encodes CDR1 SGHRS and CDR2 YFSETQ. This CDR3 is CASRLGTGGAETQYF. The CDR3 bases are TGCGCCAGCAGGTTGGGGACAGGGGGCGCGGAGACCCAGTACTTC.

CDR3 sequence (DNA): TGCGCCAGCAGCCCTTCCGTACCAGCAGGGGCATATGGAAACACCATATATTTT. Its protein product is CASSPSVPAGAYGNTIYF. This chain joins TRBV5-1 and TRBJ1-3; maybe TRBD1 (6 bases). Germline-derived CDR1 and CDR2 are SGHRS and YFSETQ. The CDR3 covers 18 residues. The germline V and J ends were trimmed by 4 bases and 3 bases, with 23 bases remaining between them.

J is TRBJ2-1 and V is TRBV14, with 11 nucleotides matching TRBD2. J gave up 8 bases and V 1 base, and 13 bases lay outside the gene matches. CDR1 and CDR2 (germline): SGHDN, FVKESK. This CDR3 has 18 amino acids. The CDR3 DNA is TGTGCCAGCAGCCAAGGACTCCTACTAGCGGGAGTCGCCCATGAGCAGTTCTTC. It translates to CASSQGLLLAGVAHEQFF.

The CDR3 reads CASSLGLAGGDYEQYF. CDR3 nucleotides: TGTGCCAGCAGCTTAGGCCTAGCGGGAGGCGACTACGAGCAGTACTTC. The chain employs TRBV7-9 and TRBJ2-7, with TRBD2 matching 11 bases. Germline V lookup: CDR1 SEHNR, CDR2 FQNEAQ (reference sequence). V was clipped by 1 base and J by 3 bases; unmatched bases: 5. CDR3 length: 16 amino acids.

This chain links TRBV7-2 with TRBJ2-3, with TRBD1 identical over 12 bases. The CDR3 loop spans 17 amino acids. CDR1 is SGHTA, CDR2 FQGNSA, per germline. The junction had 13 bases not matched to a gene; V was cut back by 6 bases and J by 6 bases. Here the CDR3 DNA reads TGTGCCAGCAGTCCCGCGGCTGGGACAGGGGGCTCGGATACGCAGTATTTT. It translates to CASSPAAGTGGSDTQYF.

This chain uses TRBV7-8 with TRBJ1-6; possible D gene TRBD1, 5 bases. The CDR3 extends over 15 amino acids. Germline CDR1 is SGHVS and CDR2 is FQNEAQ. The ends were cut back, 3 bases at V and 8 bases at J, with 14 bases in the middle. For the CDR3, the DNA is TGTGCCAGCAGCTTTATGACCGGGGGAGATTCACCCCTCCACTTT. It encodes CASSFMTGGDSPLHF.

The chain is built from TRBV30 and TRBJ1-1; 7 nucleotides agree with TRBD1. In germline, CDR1 is GTSNPN, CDR2 SVGIG (reference sequence). The CDR3 is made up of 12 amino acids. V was pared by 5 bases and J by 4 bases, with 4 bases of the junction left unmatched. The CDR3 protein is CAWAGTVTEAFF. The CDR3 nucleotides read TGTGCCTGGGCCGGGACAGTCACTGAAGCTTTCTTT.

This chain joins TRBV23-1 and TRBJ1-1; no reliable D call. TRBV23-1 is flagged as an ORF with uncertain function. The germline V and J ends were trimmed by 0 bases and 1 base, with 9 bases remaining between them. The length of the CDR3 is 15 residues. CDR3 DNA sequence: TGCGCCAGCAGTCAATCGGAGCAAGAGAACACTGAAGCTTTCTTT. Its translation is CASSQSEQENTEAFF.

The chain uses TRBV5-4 and TRBJ2-5, with 7 nucleotides matching TRBD1. The CDR3 sequence is 14 residues long. After removal of 5 bases from V and 4 bases from J, the junction contained 8 bases not matched to a gene. Per germline, CDR1 SGHNT and CDR2 YYREEE (reference sequence). CDR3: CASRPDRVTETQYF. The DNA of the CDR3 is TGTGCCAGCAGACCAGACAGGGTAACAGAGACCCAGTACTTC.

This chain links TRBV28 with TRBJ1-2, with D uncertain. CDR1 and CDR2 (germline): MDHEN, SYDVKM. The CDR3 is 15 residues long. Trimming removed 4 bases from V and 3 bases from J, with 15 bases in between. The CDR3: CASSSSTGIDYGYTF. Written as DNA, the CDR3 is TGTGCCAGCAGTTCATCGACGGGAATAGACTATGGCTACACCTTC.

The chain links TRBV27 to TRBJ2-5, with D unclear. V dropped 2 bases and J dropped 5 bases, with 12 bases sitting between them. The CDR3 loop spans 14 amino acids. Germline V CDR1 and CDR2: MNHEY, SMNVEV (reference sequence). CDR3 protein: CASSLKPRWETQYF. The CDR3 nucleotides are TGTGCCAGCAGTTTAAAACCGCGTTGGGAGACCCAGTACTTC.

The chain links TRBV5-6 to TRBJ2-2; possible D gene TRBD1, 6 bases. Germline V gene sequence: CDR1 SGHDT, CDR2 YYEEEE. There are 14 residues in the CDR3. Trimming took 7 bases from V and 3 from J, leaving 13 bases between them. CDR3 sequence: CASFDRPYTGELFF. The CDR3 nucleotides are TGTGCCAGCTTTGACAGGCCCTACACCGGGGAGCTGTTTTTT.

The chain couples TRBV21-1 to TRBJ1-5; whether TRBD1, the table's D call, matches the DNA was not checked. TRBV21-1 is a pseudogene locus. The CDR3 has 16 amino acids. CDR3 bases: TGTGCCAGCAGCAAAGCGGACAGGGAGTCTCATCAGCCCCAGCATTTT. Amino acids: CASSKADRESHQPQHF.

The J gene is TRBJ2-3, the V gene TRBV9, with 8 bases aligning to TRBD2. The CDR3 totals 17 residues. Germline V gene data show CDR1 as SGDLS and CDR2 as YYNGEE. V trimming: 0 bases; J trimming: 3 bases; junction bases outside the gene matches: 9. CDR3 coding DNA: TGTGCCAGCAGCGTAGGATCGGCGGGAGGTTCGACAGATACGCAGTATTTT. Amino acids: CASSVGSAGGSTDTQYF.

This clone was detected once. V gene TRBV9 combines with J gene TRBJ2-3; D is unresolved. V was clipped by 3 bases and J by 10 bases, with 18 bases between them. The CDR3 spans 14 residues. The germline V gene encodes CDR1 SGDLS and CDR2 YYNGEE. The CDR3 sequence is CASSDPDGGPAQYF. CDR3 sequence (DNA): TGTGCCAGCAGCGACCCTGATGGTGGGCCGGCGCAGTATTTT.

Remarks on this clone: The sample carries other DNA sequences with the same CDR3. The chain joins TRBV2 to TRBJ2-7, with a weak D call TRBD1 (5 bases). Per germline, CDR1 SNHLY and CDR2 FYNNEI. The CDR3 contains 14 residues. Trimming removed 2 bases at V and 2 bases at J, with 10 bases between. The CDR3 DNA sequence: TGTGCCAGCAGTGAACAGGGTGGGACCTACGAGCAGTACTTC. Its translation is CASSEQGGTYEQYF.

This chain connects TRBV6-5 to TRBJ2-7, with D possibly TRBD1 on 6 matching bases. Between the trimmed V and J ends, which lost 6 bases and 4 bases, there was a span of 16 bases. The length of the CDR3 is 14 residues. Per germline, CDR1 MNHEY and CDR2 SVGAGI. The DNA of the CDR3 is TGTGCCAGCAGCCAGTACGGACAGTATTACGAGCAGTACTTC. Protein: CASSQYGQYYEQYF.

The chain links TRBV19 to TRBJ1-1; tentatively, D is TRBD1 (6 bases). From germline, CDR1 is LNHDA and CDR2 SQIVND (reference sequence). V lost 6 bases and J lost 5, with 16 bases in between. CDR3 size: 14 residues. CDR3 in DNA: TGTGCCAGTAGGGAATTCGGGGGGCGGACTGAAGCTTTCTTT. Translating gives CASREFGGRTEAFF.

This chain connects TRBV5-1 to TRBJ2-5; 7 positions match TRBD1. The trim removed 2 bases at V and 3 bases at J, leaving 4 bases unmatched. In germline, CDR1 is SGHRS, CDR2 YFSETQ. CDR3 length: 14 residues. CDR3 sequence (DNA): TGCGCCAGCAGCTTAGGCGGACAGGAAGAGACCCAGTACTTC. It is translated as CASSLGGQEETQYF. The whole variable domain, remainder taken from reference TRBV5-1 and TRBJ2-5, is KAGVTQTPRYLIKTRGQQVTLSCSPISGHRSVSWYQQTPGQGLQFLFEYFSETQRNKGNFPGRFSGRQFSNSRSEMNVSTLELGDSALYLCASSLGGQEETQYFGPGTRLLVL.